The T cell receptor (beta chain) under discussion was sequenced for a study of blood T cell repertoires in COVID-19. Overall study context: From the United States, Italy and Spain came samples of acute and convalescent COVID-19. PBMCs, B-cell-depleted T cells, or T cells provided the cDNA or gDNA that made up the material.

As originally analysed: Reference gene primers were amplified, and this amplification served to estimate nucleated cell counts. This table comes from immunoSEQ multiplex PCR, and its TCRdb copy is limited to in-frame clones, with some not included. From that table come the V and J calls and clone size; the DNA was used to work out D and trimming. The data contain approximately 150,000 clones, over 75% of them singletons. J gave up 5 bases and V 1 base, and 5 bases lay outside the gene matches. The CDR3 consists of 14 residues. CDR1 is MDHEN, CDR2 SYDVKM, per germline. The sequenced sample was peripheral blood. This chain connects TRBV28 to TRBJ2-7, with 7 nucleotides matching TRBD2. This receptor was identified in a man aged 60 to 69 with active or convalescent COVID-19. CDR3 coding DNA: TGTGCCAGCAGTTTATCTTGGGGAGGGGACGAGCAGTACTTC. This sequence encodes CASSLSWGGDEQYF.